This T cell receptor beta chain emerged from a study of T cells in Graves' hyperthyroidism and ophthalmopathy. Regions amplified from RNA transcripts were the TCR beta CDR3 regions. The TCR CDR3 was amplified in a first-round RT-PCR using the HTBI primer set. MiXCR, applied by TCRdb to the multiplex PCR reads, yields one record per CDR3 protein. The sample has fewer than 400,000 distinct CDR3 sequences; more than 12% are singletons. As concerns this clonotype: As yet, its antigen is unknown.

Overall study results and limits: Blood also showed most of the thyroid clonotypes that were expanded above 0.001.

Clinical Activity Scores of at least 3, NOSPECS grades of at least 4 and durations under 3 months characterized ophthalmopathy patients. This clonotype was obtained from a middle-aged man with Graves' ophthalmopathy. Specimen: blood.

CDR3 loop: CASSGTSWGYTF. DNA of the CDR3: TGTGCCAGCAGCGGGACCTCGTGGGGCTACACCTTC. The chain joins TRBV12-3 or TRBV12-4 to TRBJ1-2, with TRBD1 as a possible D gene (5 bases). The CDR3 spans 12 residues. Trimming stripped 6 bases from V and 8 bases from J, with 13 bases between.